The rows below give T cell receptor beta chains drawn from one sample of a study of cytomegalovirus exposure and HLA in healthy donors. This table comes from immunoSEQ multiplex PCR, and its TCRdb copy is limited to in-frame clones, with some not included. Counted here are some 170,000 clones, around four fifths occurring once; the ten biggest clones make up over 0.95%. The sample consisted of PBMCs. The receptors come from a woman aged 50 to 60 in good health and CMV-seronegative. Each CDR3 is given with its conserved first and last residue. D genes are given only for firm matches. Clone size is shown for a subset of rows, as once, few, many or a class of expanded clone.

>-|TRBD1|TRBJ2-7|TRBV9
TGTGCCAGCAGCGTAGGAGGGACAGGATCCTACGAGCAGTACTTC
CASSVGGTGSYEQYF
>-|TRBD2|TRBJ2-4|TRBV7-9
TGTGCCAGCAGCTTAGTACCAGGGAGGGGAAACATTCAGTACTTC
CASSLVPGRGNIQYF
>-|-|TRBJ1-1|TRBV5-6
TGTGCCAGCAGCTGGGGAACAGGGTACGCTGAAGCTTTCTTT
CASSWGTGYAEAFF
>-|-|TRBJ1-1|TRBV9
TGTGCCAGCAGCGTAGGTCCGGGGGACACTGAAGCTTTCTTT
CASSVGPGDTEAFF
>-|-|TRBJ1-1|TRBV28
TGTGCCAGCAGTTTACTAACCGGAGGGACTGAAGCTTTCTTT
CASSLLTGGTEAFF
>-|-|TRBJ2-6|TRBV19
TGTGCCAGTAGTTCGGGGTCTGGGGCCAACGTCCTGACTTTC
CASSSGSGANVLTF
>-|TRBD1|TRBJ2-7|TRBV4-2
TGTGCCAGCAGCCAGGAGAGGGGGCCTACCTACGAGCAGTACTTC
CASSQERGPTYEQYF
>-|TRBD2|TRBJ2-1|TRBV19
TGTGCCAGTAGTATATTGCGGGATGGGGAGGGTGAGCAGTTCTTC
CASSILRDGEGEQFF
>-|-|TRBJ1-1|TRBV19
TGTGCCAGTAGTATAGATGGGAGGAACACTGAAGCTTTCTTT
CASSIDGRNTEAFF
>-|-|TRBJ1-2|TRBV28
TGTGCCACCTCAGGGTTACCCTATGGCTACACCTTC
CATSGLPYGYTF
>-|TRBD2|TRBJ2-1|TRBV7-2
TGTGCCAGCAGCTTAACGACTAGCGGGTATAATGAGCAGTTCTTC
CASSLTTSGYNEQFF
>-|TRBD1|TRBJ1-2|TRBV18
TGTGCCAGCTACCCGGGACAGGGGAGCTATGGCTACACCTTC
CASYPGQGSYGYTF
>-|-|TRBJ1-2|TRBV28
TGTGCCAGCAGTCCCTCAAAGGGGTCCTATGGCTACACCTTC
CASSPSKGSYGYTF
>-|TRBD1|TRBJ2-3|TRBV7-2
TGTGCCAGCAGATGGGACAGGGGAGGGGATACGCAGTATTTT
CASRWDRGGDTQYF
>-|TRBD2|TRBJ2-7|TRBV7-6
TGTGCCAGCAGCTCCCGGGGTAGCGGGGGCTCCTACGAGCAGTACTTC
CASSSRGSGGSYEQYF
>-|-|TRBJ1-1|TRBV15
TGTGCCACCACCTTCGGGGTACAGAACACTGAAGCTTTCTTT
CATTFGVQNTEAFF
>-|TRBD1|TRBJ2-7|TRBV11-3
TGTGCCAGCAGCCCTGGGACAGTCGACGAGCAGTACTTC
CASSPGTVDEQYF
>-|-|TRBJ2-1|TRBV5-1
TGCGCCAGCAGCTTGAGCGGCGGCGATGAGCAGTTCTTC
CASSLSGGDEQFF
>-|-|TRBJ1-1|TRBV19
TGTGCCAGTAGTATAATCGACAGGCCTGAAGCTTTCTTT
CASSIIDRPEAFF
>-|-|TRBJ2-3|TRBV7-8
TGTGCCAGCAGCTTAGACACCGGGAGTTGGACAGATACGCAGTATTTT
CASSLDTGSWTDTQYF
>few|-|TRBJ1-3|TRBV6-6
TGTGCCAGCACTCTAGGGGGGGTTGGAAACACCATATATTTT
CASTLGGVGNTIYF
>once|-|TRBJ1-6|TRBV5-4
TGTGCCAGCAGCGCGGACAGACTTAATTCACCCCTCCACTTT
CASSADRLNSPLHF
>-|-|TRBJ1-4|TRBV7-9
TGTGCCAGCAGCGCACAACAGGGATCTAATGAAAAACTGTTTTTT
CASSAQQGSNEKLFF
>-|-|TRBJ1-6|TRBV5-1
TGCGCCAGCGGGGAGGGGGGCCACTCACCCCTCCACTTT
CASGEGGHSPLHF
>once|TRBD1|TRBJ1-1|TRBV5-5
TGTGCCAGCAGCTTCGTGAAGGGACAGAAAGCTTTCTTT
CASSFVKGQKAFF
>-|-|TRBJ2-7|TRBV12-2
TGTGCAAGTCGCTTAATATCGGGCGAGCAGTACTTC
CASRLISGEQYF
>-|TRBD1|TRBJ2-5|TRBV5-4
TGTGCCAGCAGCTTGGGGACAGGGGTTGTCAGAGAGACCCAGTACTTC
CASSLGTGVVRETQYF
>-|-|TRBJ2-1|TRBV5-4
TGTGCCAGCAGCTTGAATGGAGGGGCTATAACCTACAATGAGCAGTTCTTC
CASSLNGGAITYNEQFF
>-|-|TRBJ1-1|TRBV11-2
TGTGCCAGCAGCCCGCGGAACACTGAAGCTTTCTTT
CASSPRNTEAFF
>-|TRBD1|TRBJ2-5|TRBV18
TGTGCCAGCTCATCCGACAGGGGGCTATTCCTCAGCCAAGAGACCCAGTACTTC
CASSSDRGLFLSQETQYF
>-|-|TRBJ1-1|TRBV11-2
TGTGCCAGCAGCGACTACACTGAAGCTTTCTTT
CASSDYTEAFF
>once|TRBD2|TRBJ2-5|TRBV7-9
TGTGCCAGCAGCTCCTCACCCCCTATCGCGGGGGGCCCACAAGAGACCCAGTACTTC
CASSSSPPIAGGPQETQYF
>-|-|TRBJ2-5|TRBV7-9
TGTGCCAGCAGCCCTAGTAGAAGTGGGGAGACCCAGTACTTC
CASSPSRSGETQYF
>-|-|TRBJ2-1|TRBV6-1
TGTGCCAGCAGTGAAGTGGTAGGGAGGAGGCAGTTCTTC
CASSEVVGRRQFF
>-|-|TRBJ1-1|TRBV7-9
TGTGCCAGCAGCTTAGGTTTCGGCAGGGATACTGAAGCTTTCTTT
CASSLGFGRDTEAFF
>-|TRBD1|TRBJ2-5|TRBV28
TGTGCCAGCACTACCAGGGGGCGCGCATTGACCCAGTACTTC
CASTTRGRALTQYF
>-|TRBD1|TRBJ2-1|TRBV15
TGTGCCACCAGCTCCCTCGGACAGGGAGCAGTGGATGAGCAGTTCTTC
CATSSLGQGAVDEQFF
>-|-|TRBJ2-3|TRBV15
TGTGCCACCAGCAGAGACCCTTCCTTCCCAGATACGCAGTATTTT
CATSRDPSFPDTQYF
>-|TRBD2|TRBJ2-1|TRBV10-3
TGTGCCATCAGGCAAGCGGGGGCGTCCTACAATGAGCAGTTCTTC
CAIRQAGASYNEQFF
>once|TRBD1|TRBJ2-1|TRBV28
TGTGCCAGCGGGGACAGGGTGACCTACAATGAGCAGTTCTTC
CASGDRVTYNEQFF
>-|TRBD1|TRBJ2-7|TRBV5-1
TGCGCCAGCAGCTTGGCCACCGGACAGGGGGTCTACGAGCAGTACTTC
CASSLATGQGVYEQYF
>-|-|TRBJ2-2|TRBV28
TGTGCCAGCAGTTTATCCCGGACCGGGGAGCTGTTTTTT
CASSLSRTGELFF
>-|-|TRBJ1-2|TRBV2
TGTGCCAGCAGTGAAAGGGGGGGGACGGACTATGGCTACACCTTC
CASSERGGTDYGYTF
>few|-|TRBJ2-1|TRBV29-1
TGCAGCGCCGAAGGGTATTGGGGGGGCCAATACAATGAGCAGTTCTTC
CSAEGYWGGQYNEQFF
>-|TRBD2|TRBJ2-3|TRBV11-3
TGTGCCAGCAGCTTCGGGACTAGCGGCACAGATACGCAGTATTTT
CASSFGTSGTDTQYF
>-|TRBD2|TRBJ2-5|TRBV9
TGTGCCAGCAGCTTGTCTAGCGGGTTACAAGAGACCCAGTACTTC
CASSLSSGLQETQYF
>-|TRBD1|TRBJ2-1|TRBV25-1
TGTGCCAGCAGTGACAGGGGGCTTGGGCAGTTCTTC
CASSDRGLGQFF